This T cell receptor beta chain was found in a study of glioma-infiltrating T cells after dendritic cell vaccination. Study information: Autologous tumor lysate-pulsed dendritic cell vaccination was given between about 2003 and 2013. Dendritic cells derived from monocytes and pulsed with autologous tumor lysate formed the vaccine. Dendritic cell vaccine was injected intradermally three times, biweekly.

Germline CDR1 is SNHLY and CDR2 is FYNNEI. The length of the CDR3 is 13 residues. Between the trimmed V and J ends, which lost 4 bases and 5 bases, there was a span of 11 bases. Data came from immunoSEQ multiplex PCR; TCRdb stores just in-frame clones and leaves some out. The sample lists around 90,000 clones, about 79% seen once, with approximately 5.9% in the top ten. None of the glioblastoma patients had an isocitrate dehydrogenase mutation. Sequencing used blood, obtained before dendritic cell vaccination. The chain couples TRBV2 to TRBJ1-1, with no clear D. This sequence originates from a human donor with glioblastoma. The CDR3 DNA sequence: TGTGCCAGCAGTGCTGAATCTAAAACTGAAGCTTTCTTT. Translation gives CASSAESKTEAFF.